The 6 T cell receptor beta chains below all came from one sample that was sequenced in a study of blood T cells in healthy people across ages. A J-beta primer mix and a sample-barcoded 5' primer were used in a second PCR of about 7 to 12 cycles. From the 5' RACE reads, TCRdb called clonotypes with MiXCR, one entry per CDR3 protein. This sample has about 650,000 distinct CDR3 sequences, with approximately 52% found just once. Sequenced material: blood. The receptors derive from an elderly woman in good health.

This clonotype was seen just once. The junction differs from germline at one of its ends, possibly a read error. This sequence joins TRBV6-5 and TRBJ2-5; 11 bases align to TRBD2. The CDR3 has 18 residues. CDR1 and CDR2 from the germline V gene are MNHEY and SVGAGI. The CDR3: CASSYSASGRTRSETQYF. In nucleotides, the CDR3 is TGTGCCAGCAGTTACTCGGCTAGCGGGAGGACAAGGTCGGAGACCCAGTACTTT.

This clonotype was detected ten times or more. V and J are TRBV2 and TRBJ2-3; possibly TRBD1 or TRBD2 for D (6 bases each). CDR3 length: 19 residues. The V end lost 6 bases, the J end lost 2 bases, and 27 bases lay between the germline ends. CDR1 is SNHLY, CDR2 FYNNEI, per germline. The CDR3 DNA reads as TGTGCCAGCAGCCCAGACACAGGGAGGTTGGTACGGCTCACAGATACGCAGTATTTT. This gives the protein CASSPDTGRLVRLTDTQYF.

CDR3 region: CASSPVSRETQYF. CDR3 DNA: TGTGCCAGCTCACCAGTCAGCCGGGAGACCCAGTACTTC. The V and J genes are TRBV18 and TRBJ2-5; no clear D gene. V was pared by 2 bases and J by 5 bases, with 9 bases between. The germline CDR1 and CDR2 sequences are KGHSH and LQKENI. CDR3 length equals 13 residues.

V gene TRBV6-5 combines with J gene TRBJ2-5, with TRBD1 matching over 9 bases. The J call could be wrong; TRBJ2-7 is a better fit for the DNA end. CDR3 length equals 14 residues. Germline V gene sequence: CDR1 MNHEY, CDR2 SVGAGI. CDR3 nucleotides: TGTGCCAGCAGTTACAGAGGGACAGGGCACGAGCAGTACTTC. It specifies CASSYRGTGHEQYF.

The V call is TRBV25-1, the J call TRBJ2-5; D is possibly TRBD2 (5 bases). CDR1 MGHDK and CDR2 SYGVNS come from the germline V gene. There are 14 residues in the CDR3. V shed 0 bases and J shed 3 bases, with 8 bases lying between them. CDR3 DNA sequence: TGTGCCAGCAGTGAATACGGGATGGAAGAGACCCAGTACTTC. This translates into CASSEYGMEETQYF.

With regard to this clonotype: It may be a read error: a sequence one base away is much more abundant. This chain links TRBV20-1 with TRBJ2-4; TRBD1 matches at 7 bases. The V segment lost 5 bases and the J segment 15 bases; nucleotides outside the gene matches: 16. Germline CDR1 and CDR2: DFQATT and SNEGSKA (reference sequence). CDR3 size: 13 residues. The CDR3 reads CSAPGQFFDERYF. CDR3 nucleotide sequence: TGCAGTGCTCCGGGACAGTTTTTCGACGAGCGGTACTTC.